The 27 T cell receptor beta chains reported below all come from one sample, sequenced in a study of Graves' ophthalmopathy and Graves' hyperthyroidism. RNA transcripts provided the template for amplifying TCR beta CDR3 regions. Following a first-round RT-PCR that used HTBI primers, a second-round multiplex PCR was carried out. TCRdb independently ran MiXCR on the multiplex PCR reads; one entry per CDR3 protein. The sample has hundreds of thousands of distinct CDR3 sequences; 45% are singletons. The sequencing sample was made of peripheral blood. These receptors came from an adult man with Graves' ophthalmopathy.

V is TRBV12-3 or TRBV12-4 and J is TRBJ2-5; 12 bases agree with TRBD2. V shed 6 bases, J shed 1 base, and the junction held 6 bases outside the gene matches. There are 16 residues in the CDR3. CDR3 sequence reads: CASSPGTSGLQETQYF. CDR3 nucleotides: TGTGCCAGCAGCCCGGGGACTAGCGGGCTCCAAGAGACCCAGTACTTC.

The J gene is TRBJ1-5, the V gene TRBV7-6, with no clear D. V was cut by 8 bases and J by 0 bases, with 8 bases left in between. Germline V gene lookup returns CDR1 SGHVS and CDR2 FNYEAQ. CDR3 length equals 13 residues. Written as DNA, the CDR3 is TGTGCCAGCGCCGCGGGTAGCAATCAGCCCCAGCATTTT. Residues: CASAAGSNQPQHF.

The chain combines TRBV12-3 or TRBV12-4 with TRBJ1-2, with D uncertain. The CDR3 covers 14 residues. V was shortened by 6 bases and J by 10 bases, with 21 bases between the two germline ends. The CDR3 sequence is CASSDLSNARDYTF. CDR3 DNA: TGTGCCAGCAGCGACCTTTCTAACGCACGTGACTACACCTTC.

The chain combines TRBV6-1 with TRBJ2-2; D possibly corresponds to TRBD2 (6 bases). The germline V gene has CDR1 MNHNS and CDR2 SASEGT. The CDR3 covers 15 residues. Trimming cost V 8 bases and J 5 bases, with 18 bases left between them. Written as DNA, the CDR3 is TGTGCCAGCGTCAGGCGGGGTGGCGGTACCGGGGAGCTGTTTTTT. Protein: CASVRRGGGTGELFF.

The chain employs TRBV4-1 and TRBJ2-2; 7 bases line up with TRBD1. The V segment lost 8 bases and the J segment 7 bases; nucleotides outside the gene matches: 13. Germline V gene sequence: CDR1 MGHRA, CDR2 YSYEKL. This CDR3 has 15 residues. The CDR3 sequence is CASSRQGQRNGELFF. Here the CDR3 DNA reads TGCGCCAGCTCGAGGCAGGGACAGCGGAACGGGGAGCTGTTTTTT.

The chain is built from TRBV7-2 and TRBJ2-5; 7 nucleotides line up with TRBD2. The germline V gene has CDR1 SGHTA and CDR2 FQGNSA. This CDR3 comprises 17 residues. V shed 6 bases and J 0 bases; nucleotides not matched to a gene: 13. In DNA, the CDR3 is TGTGCCAGCAGTCGGCCCGGTGGGAGGGGATACCAAGAGACCCAGTACTTC. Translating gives CASSRPGGRGYQETQYF.

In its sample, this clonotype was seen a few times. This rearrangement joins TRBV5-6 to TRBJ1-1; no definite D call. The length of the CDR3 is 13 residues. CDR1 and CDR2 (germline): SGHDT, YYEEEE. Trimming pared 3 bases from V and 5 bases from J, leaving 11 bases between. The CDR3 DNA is TGTGCCAGCAGCTCCCTTGGGAGTACTGAAGCTTTCTTT. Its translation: CASSSLGSTEAFF.

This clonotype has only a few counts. CDR3 in amino acids: CSAIWTGGVEAFF. As DNA, the CDR3 is TGCAGTGCTATTTGGACAGGGGGTGTCGAAGCTTTCTTT. The J gene is TRBJ1-1, the V gene TRBV20-1; TRBD1 matches at 10 bases. Germline CDR1 reads DFQATT; CDR2 reads SNEGSKA (reference sequence). The CDR3 extends over 13 amino acids. J was trimmed by 8 bases and V by 4 bases; bases with no gene match: 7.

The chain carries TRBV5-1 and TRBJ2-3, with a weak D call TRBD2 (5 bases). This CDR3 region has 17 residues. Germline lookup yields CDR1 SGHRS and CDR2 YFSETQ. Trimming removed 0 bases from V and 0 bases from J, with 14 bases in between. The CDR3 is CASSLAGIRASTDTQYF. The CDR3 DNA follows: TGCGCCAGCAGCTTGGCCGGGATACGCGCTAGCACAGATACGCAGTATTTT.

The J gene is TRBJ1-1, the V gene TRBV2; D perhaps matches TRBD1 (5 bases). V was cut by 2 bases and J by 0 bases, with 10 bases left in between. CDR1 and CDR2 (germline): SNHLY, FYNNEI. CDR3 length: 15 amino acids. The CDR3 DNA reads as TGTGCCAGCAGTGAACCCAGGGTCCTGAACACTGAAGCTTTCTTT. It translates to CASSEPRVLNTEAFF. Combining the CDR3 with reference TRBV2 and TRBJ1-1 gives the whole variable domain EPEVTQTPSHQVTQMGQEVILRCVPISNHLYFYWYRQILGQKVEFLVSFYNNEISEKSEIFDDQFSVERPDGSNFTLKIRSTKLEDSAMYFCASSEPRVLNTEAFFGQGTRLTVV.

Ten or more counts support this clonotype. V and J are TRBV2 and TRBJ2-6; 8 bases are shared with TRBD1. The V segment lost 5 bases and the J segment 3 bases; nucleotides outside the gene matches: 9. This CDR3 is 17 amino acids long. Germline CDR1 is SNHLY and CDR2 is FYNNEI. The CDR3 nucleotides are TGTGCCAGCAGTCCGGGACAGGCCTCCTTTGGGGCCAACGTCCTGACTTTC. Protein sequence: CASSPGQASFGANVLTF. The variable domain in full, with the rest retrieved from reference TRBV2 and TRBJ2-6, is EPEVTQTPSHQVTQMGQEVILRCVPISNHLYFYWYRQILGQKVEFLVSFYNNEISEKSEIFDDQFSVERPDGSNFTLKIRSTKLEDSAMYFCASSPGQASFGANVLTFGAGSRLTVL.

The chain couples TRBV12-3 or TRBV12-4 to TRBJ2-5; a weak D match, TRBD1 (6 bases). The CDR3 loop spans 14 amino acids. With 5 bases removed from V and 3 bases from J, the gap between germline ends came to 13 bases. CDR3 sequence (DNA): TGTGCCAGCAGTGAAATTTCAGGGGAAGAGACCCAGTACTTC. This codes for CASSEISGEETQYF.

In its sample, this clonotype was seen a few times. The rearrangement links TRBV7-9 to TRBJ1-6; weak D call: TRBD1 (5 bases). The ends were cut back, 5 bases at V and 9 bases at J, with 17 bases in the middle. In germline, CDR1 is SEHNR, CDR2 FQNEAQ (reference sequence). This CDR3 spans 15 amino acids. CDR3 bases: TGTGCCAGCAGCCAGGACACTGAAAGAGGTTCACCCCTCCACTTT. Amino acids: CASSQDTERGSPLHF.

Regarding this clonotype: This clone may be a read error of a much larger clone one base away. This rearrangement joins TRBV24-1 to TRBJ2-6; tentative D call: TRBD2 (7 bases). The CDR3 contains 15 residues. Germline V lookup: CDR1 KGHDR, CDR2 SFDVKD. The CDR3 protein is CATSDGGAGVNVLTF. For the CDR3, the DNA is TGTGCCACCAGTGATGGGGGGGCCGGGGTCAACGTCCTGACTTTC.

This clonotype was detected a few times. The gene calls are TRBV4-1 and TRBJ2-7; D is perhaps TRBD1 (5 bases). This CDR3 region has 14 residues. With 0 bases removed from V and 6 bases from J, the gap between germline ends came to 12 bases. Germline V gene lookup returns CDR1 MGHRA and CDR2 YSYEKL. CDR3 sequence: CASSQEGEGAEQYF. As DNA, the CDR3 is TGCGCCAGCAGCCAAGAAGGGGAAGGGGCCGAGCAGTACTTC.

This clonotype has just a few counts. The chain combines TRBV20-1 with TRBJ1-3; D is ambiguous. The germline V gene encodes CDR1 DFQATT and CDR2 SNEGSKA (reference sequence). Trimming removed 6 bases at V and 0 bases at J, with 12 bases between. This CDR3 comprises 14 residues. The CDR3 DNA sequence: TGCAGTGCACGATCAACTAACTCTGGAAACACCATATATTTT. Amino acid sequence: CSARSTNSGNTIYF.

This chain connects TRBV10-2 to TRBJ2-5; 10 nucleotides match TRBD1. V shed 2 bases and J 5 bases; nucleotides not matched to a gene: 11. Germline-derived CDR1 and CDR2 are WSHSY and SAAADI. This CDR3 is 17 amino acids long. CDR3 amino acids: CASSEPLDRGRMETQYF. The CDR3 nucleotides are TGCGCCAGCAGTGAGCCGCTAGACAGGGGGCGAATGGAGACCCAGTACTTC.

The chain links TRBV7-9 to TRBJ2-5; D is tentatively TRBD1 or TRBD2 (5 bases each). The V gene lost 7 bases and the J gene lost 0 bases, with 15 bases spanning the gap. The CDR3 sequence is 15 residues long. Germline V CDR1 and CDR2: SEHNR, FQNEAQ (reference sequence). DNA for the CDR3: TGTGCCAGCAACGAGCGAGGGACCGACCAAGAGACCCAGTACTTC. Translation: CASNERGTDQETQYF.

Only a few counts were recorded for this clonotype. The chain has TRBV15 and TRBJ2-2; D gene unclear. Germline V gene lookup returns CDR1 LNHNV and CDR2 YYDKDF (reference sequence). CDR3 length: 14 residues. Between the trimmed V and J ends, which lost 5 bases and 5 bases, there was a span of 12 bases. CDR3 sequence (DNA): TGTGCCACCAGCGTGGTCCTGGGAACCGGGGAGCTGTTTTTT. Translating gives CATSVVLGTGELFF.

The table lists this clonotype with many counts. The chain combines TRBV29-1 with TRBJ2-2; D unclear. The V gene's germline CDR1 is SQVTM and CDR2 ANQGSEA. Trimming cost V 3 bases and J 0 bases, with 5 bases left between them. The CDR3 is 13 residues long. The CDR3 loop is CSVDPSNTGELFF. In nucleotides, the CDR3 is TGCAGCGTTGATCCATCGAACACCGGGGAGCTGTTTTTT.

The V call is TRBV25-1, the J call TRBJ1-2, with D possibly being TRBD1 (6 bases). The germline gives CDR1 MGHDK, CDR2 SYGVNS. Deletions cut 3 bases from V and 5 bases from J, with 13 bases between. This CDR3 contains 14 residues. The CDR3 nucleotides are TGTGCCAGCAGTGACCCCAGGGGAGGGTATGGCTACACCTTC. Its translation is CASSDPRGGYGYTF.

CDR3 in amino acids: CASSEFLFYTF. The CDR3 DNA reads TGTGCCAGCAGTGAATTTCTTTTCTACACCTTC. The chain joins TRBV6-1 to TRBJ1-2, with D hard to call. CDR1 MNHNS and CDR2 SASEGT come from the germline V gene. CDR3 length: 11 residues. The V gene lost 2 bases and the J gene lost 10 bases, with 8 bases spanning the gap.

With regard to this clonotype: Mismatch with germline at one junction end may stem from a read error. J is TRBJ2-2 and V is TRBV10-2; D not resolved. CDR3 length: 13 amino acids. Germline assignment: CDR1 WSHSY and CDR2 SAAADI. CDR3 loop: CASSEGYTGELFF. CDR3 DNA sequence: TGCGCCAGCAGTGAAGGATACACCGGAGAGCTGTTTTTT.

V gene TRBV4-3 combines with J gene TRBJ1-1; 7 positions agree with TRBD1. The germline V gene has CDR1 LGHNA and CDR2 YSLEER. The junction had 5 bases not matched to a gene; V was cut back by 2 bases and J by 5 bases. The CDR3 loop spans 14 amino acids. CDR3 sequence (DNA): TGCGCCAGCAGCCAACCAGGGGGTGGGACTGAAGCTTTCTTT. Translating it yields CASSQPGGGTEAFF.

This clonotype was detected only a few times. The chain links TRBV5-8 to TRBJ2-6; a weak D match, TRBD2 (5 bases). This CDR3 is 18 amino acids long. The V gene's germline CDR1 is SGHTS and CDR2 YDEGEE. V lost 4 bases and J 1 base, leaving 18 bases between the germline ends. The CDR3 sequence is CASSHAREWVSGANVLTF. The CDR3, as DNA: TGTGCCAGCAGCCACGCGAGGGAGTGGGTGTCTGGGGCCAACGTCCTGACTTTC.

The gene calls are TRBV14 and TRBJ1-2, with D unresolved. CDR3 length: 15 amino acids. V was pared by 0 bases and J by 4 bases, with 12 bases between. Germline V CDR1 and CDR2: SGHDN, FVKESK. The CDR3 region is CASSQDRKGVYGYTF. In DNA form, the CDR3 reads TGTGCCAGCAGCCAAGATCGCAAGGGTGTCTATGGCTACACCTTC.

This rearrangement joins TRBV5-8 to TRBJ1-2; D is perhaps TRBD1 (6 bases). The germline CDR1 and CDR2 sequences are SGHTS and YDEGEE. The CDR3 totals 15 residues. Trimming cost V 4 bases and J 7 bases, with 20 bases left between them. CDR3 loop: CASSRIPGGGGGYTF. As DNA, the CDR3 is TGTGCCAGCAGCCGAATACCCGGAGGGGGTGGTGGCTACACCTTC.